The 24 T cell receptor beta chains below were found in one sample sequenced in a study of spatial heterogeneity in lung cancer. TCRdb recomputed calls from the 5' RACE reads with MiXCR, one row per CDR3 protein. The table has tens of thousands of distinct CDR3 sequences, less than 6.5% seen once; the top ten hold 20% to 30%. Time point of the sample: blood at routine non-recurrence follow-up after resection. The source was PBMCs, collected at follow-up. These receptors were obtained from a female donor with early-stage non-small cell lung cancer.

This clonotype was observed at least ten times. The gene calls are TRBV29-1 and TRBJ2-5; 9 nucleotides align to TRBD1. The CDR3 loop spans 13 amino acids. V lost 4 bases and J lost 5; bases outside the gene matches: 5. The V gene's germline CDR1 is SQVTM and CDR2 ANQGSEA. CDR3 region: CSVVRTGEETQYF. The CDR3 DNA sequence: TGCAGCGTTGTACGGACAGGGGAGGAGACCCAGTACTTC.

In this sample, this clonotype turned up many times. The chain couples TRBV9 to TRBJ2-7, with D unclear. CDR1 and CDR2 (germline): SGDLS, YYNGEE. V was trimmed by 4 bases and J by 4 bases, leaving 12 bases between them. The CDR3 is 13 amino acids. CDR3 residues: CASSPTPAYEQYF. The CDR3 DNA is TGTGCCAGCAGCCCGACTCCCGCTTACGAGCAGTACTTC.

This clonotype was recorded many times. CDR3 sequence reads: CASNSYPAREETQYF. The CDR3 region has the DNA TGTGCCAGCAACTCATACCCGGCTCGCGAAGAGACCCAGTACTTC. This chain connects TRBV5-4 to TRBJ2-5; D unresolved. Trimming removed 6 bases from V and 3 bases from J, with 18 bases in between. There are 15 residues in the CDR3. Germline V CDR1 and CDR2: SGHNT, YYREEE (reference sequence).

The table lists this clonotype with many counts. This sequence joins TRBV28 and TRBJ1-5, with D perhaps TRBD1 (6 bases). CDR3 length: 16 amino acids. Trimming took 8 bases from V and 2 from J, leaving 19 bases between them. Germline V CDR1 and CDR2: MDHEN, SYDVKM. CDR3 bases: TGTGCCAGCGTCGCTCCATTAGGGGGAGGCAATCAGCCCCAGCATTTT. Its protein product is CASVAPLGGGNQPQHF. Full variable domain (remainder filled in from reference TRBV28 and TRBJ1-5): DVKVTQSSRYLVKRTGEKVFLECVQDMDHENMFWYRQDPGLGLRLIYFSYDVKMKEKGDIPEGYSVSREKKERFSLILESASTNQTSMYLCASVAPLGGGNQPQHFGDGTRLSIL.

In this sample, this clonotype turned up many times. The chain links TRBV4-1 to TRBJ2-6; 14 positions match TRBD2. This CDR3 is built from 18 residues. V trimming: 0 bases; J trimming: 2 bases; junction bases outside the gene matches: 0. Per the germline V gene, CDR1 is MGHRA and CDR2 is YSYEKL. Here the CDR3 reads CASSQEGLAGAGANVLTF. The CDR3 coding sequence is TGCGCCAGCAGCCAAGAGGGACTAGCGGGAGCTGGGGCCAACGTCCTGACTTTC.

Ten or more counts support this clonotype. This chain joins TRBV29-1 and TRBJ1-1, with D unresolved. The CDR3 loop spans 12 amino acids. Between the trimmed V and J ends, which lost 6 bases and 1 base, there was a span of 9 bases. Germline loops: CDR1 SQVTM, CDR2 ANQGSEA. Here the CDR3 reads CSVPNRNTEAFF. DNA for the CDR3: TGCAGCGTCCCCAACAGGAACACTGAAGCTTTCTTT.

The table lists this clonotype with many counts. The chain couples TRBV6-6 to TRBJ2-5, with D possibly being TRBD1 or TRBD2 (5 bases each). V gave up 5 bases and J gave up 5 bases, with 12 bases separating them. The CDR3 contains 13 residues. CDR1 and CDR2 (germline): MNHNY, SVGAGI (reference sequence). This chain's CDR3 is CASSLRERETQYF. The CDR3 DNA sequence: TGTGCCAGCAGTCTCAGGGAGCGTGAGACCCAGTACTTC.

This clonotype was observed many times. This chain connects TRBV7-8 to TRBJ2-5, with 10 bases matching TRBD1. Germline-derived CDR1 and CDR2 are SGHVS and FQNEAQ. V dropped 4 bases and J dropped 5; count of bases not matched to a gene: 4. CDR3 length equals 14 residues. The CDR3 here is CASSSWGQGETQYF. The CDR3 DNA is TGTGCCAGCAGCTCATGGGGACAGGGGGAGACCCAGTACTTC.

This clonotype was found many times. J is TRBJ1-6 and V is TRBV9; weak D call: TRBD1 (5 bases). Per the germline V gene, CDR1 is SGDLS and CDR2 is YYNGEE. The CDR3 has 14 amino acids. Trimming left V 4 bases short and J 9 bases short, with 14 bases between. CDR3 amino acids: CASSPRGGGSPLHF. For the CDR3, the DNA is TGTGCCAGCAGCCCCCGCGGCGGGGGTTCACCCCTCCACTTT.

This clonotype was seen repeatedly, ten times or more. V is TRBV7-2 and J is TRBJ2-1, with no clear D. Germline V gene lookup returns CDR1 SGHTA and CDR2 FQGNSA. The V gene lost 0 bases and the J gene lost 7 bases, with 13 bases spanning the gap. The CDR3 runs 15 residues. The CDR3 DNA sequence: TGTGCCAGCAGCTTAGCGACAATACTGCGGAATGAGCAGTTCTTC. As protein: CASSLATILRNEQFF.

Ten or more counts support this clonotype. This chain joins TRBV29-1 and TRBJ2-3, with D tentatively TRBD1 (7 bases). Trimming took 6 bases from V and 1 from J, leaving 8 bases between them. Per germline, CDR1 SQVTM and CDR2 ANQGSEA. This CDR3 comprises 12 residues. The CDR3 sequence: CSVRGGTDTQYF. Here the CDR3 DNA reads TGCAGCGTCAGGGGGGGCACAGATACGCAGTATTTT.

In its sample, this clonotype was seen many times. V and J are TRBV20-1 and TRBJ1-1, with TRBD1 identical over 8 bases. The CDR3 covers 13 residues. J gave up 0 bases and V 6 bases, and 3 bases lay outside the gene matches. The germline V gene has CDR1 DFQATT and CDR2 SNEGSKA (reference sequence). This chain's CDR3 is CSADRGMNTEAFF. CDR3 DNA: TGCAGTGCCGACAGGGGCATGAACACTGAAGCTTTCTTT.

Comments on this clonotype: Its ends do not fully match the called genes, so a read error is possible. In DNA, the CDR3 is TGTGCCAGCAGTCGCAGGGGTGGCGACACTGATGCTTTCTTT. The encoded protein is CASSRRGGDTDAFF. This chain joins TRBV7-2 and TRBJ1-1; D is possibly TRBD1 (6 bases). There are 14 residues in the CDR3. CDR1 SGHTA and CDR2 FQGNSA come from the germline V gene.

This clonotype has a count of ten or more. The genes are TRBV12-3 or TRBV12-4 and TRBJ2-7; possible D gene TRBD1, 6 bases. The CDR3 consists of 15 residues. Trimming removed 4 bases at V and 3 bases at J, with 16 bases between. The CDR3 reads CASSSGEWPFYEQYF. CDR3 DNA: TGTGCCAGCAGTTCAGGGGAGTGGCCCTTCTACGAGCAGTACTTC.

This clonotype was seen at least ten times. CDR3 nucleotides: TGTGCCAGTAGTCCCCTGGGATCTACAGATACGCAGTATTTT. As protein: CASSPLGSTDTQYF. This chain links TRBV19 with TRBJ2-3, with D uncertain. Germline CDR1 LNHDA, CDR2 SQIVND (reference sequence). The CDR3 runs 14 residues. V was pared by 5 bases and J by 3 bases, with 12 bases between.

This clonotype was seen many times. V usage is TRBV29-1 and J usage is TRBJ2-3; D is perhaps TRBD1 or TRBD2 (5 bases each). The germline gives CDR1 SQVTM, CDR2 ANQGSEA. The CDR3 totals 15 residues. V was clipped by 8 bases and J by 2 bases, with 20 bases between them. The CDR3 spells CSSPMSGTSTDTQYF. CDR3 sequence (DNA): TGCAGCTCCCCCATGTCAGGGACGTCCACAGATACGCAGTATTTT.

This clonotype was picked up many times. The chain employs TRBV27 and TRBJ2-7; D remains ambiguous. The CDR3 sequence is 14 residues long. CDR1 is MNHEY and CDR2 is SMNVEV in the germline V gene (reference sequence). Trimming removed 6 bases at V and 6 bases at J, with 18 bases between. CDR3 region: CASSLTPLQSEQYF. The CDR3 DNA reads as TGTGCCAGCAGCCTAACCCCTCTACAGAGCGAGCAGTACTTC.

This clonotype was recorded many times. This chain uses TRBV20-1 with TRBJ2-7, with 7 bases that match TRBD2. CDR1 and CDR2 from the germline V gene are DFQATT and SNEGSKA (reference sequence). V gave up 5 bases and J gave up 4 bases; unmatched junction bases: 8. The CDR3 consists of 13 residues. DNA of the CDR3: TGCAGTGCTCCCACGGGAGGTTCTTACGAGCAGTACTTC. Its protein product is CSAPTGGSYEQYF.

This clonotype was counted ten times or more. The genes are TRBV20-1 and TRBJ1-1, with D perhaps TRBD1 (5 bases). In germline, CDR1 is DFQATT, CDR2 SNEGSKA (reference sequence). This CDR3 is built from 15 residues. Trimming took off 5 bases at V and 1 base at J, with 17 bases between the two ends. CDR3 in DNA: TGCAGTGCTGCTAGGGGAGGTACTACGAACACTGAAGCTTTCTTT. Amino acids: CSAARGGTTNTEAFF.

In regard to this clonotype: This sequence may be a read error, since a much larger clone differs from it by one base. The chain combines TRBV10-2 with TRBJ2-5; 7 bases map to TRBD2. The V and J ends lost 3 bases and 8 bases, in that order; junction bases with no gene match: 12. The CDR3 runs 15 residues. Looked up from germline, CDR1 is WSHSY and CDR2 is SAAADI. The DNA for the CDR3 is TGCGCCAGCAGTGACCGACTAGCCCAAAGGGATACCCAGTACTTC. Translated, it gives CASSDRLAQRDTQYF.

Ten or more counts support this clonotype. The chain recombines TRBV7-9 with TRBJ2-3; D is unresolved. The CDR3 consists of 13 residues. Between the trimmed V and J ends, which lost 2 bases and 2 bases, there was a span of 5 bases. Germline CDR1 SEHNR, CDR2 FQNEAQ (reference sequence). In nucleotides, the CDR3 is TGTGCCAGCAGCTTATCAGCCACAGATACGCAGTATTTT. This codes for CASSLSATDTQYF. Full variable domain (remainder filled in from reference TRBV7-9 and TRBJ2-3): DTGVSQNPRHKITKRGQNVTFRCDPISEHNRLYWYRQTLGQGPEFLTYFQNEAQLEKSRLLSDRFSAERPKGSFSTLEIQRTEQGDSAMYLCASSLSATDTQYFGPGTRLTVL.

This clonotype came up many times. The CDR3 DNA follows: TGTGCCAGCTCACCTGGGCGGGGCGATTACAATGAGCAGTTCTTC. Amino acids: CASSPGRGDYNEQFF. The gene calls are TRBV18 and TRBJ2-1; tentatively, D is TRBD2 (6 bases). V shed 3 bases and J shed 4 bases, with 13 bases lying between them. The CDR3 totals 15 residues. Germline V CDR1 and CDR2: KGHSH, LQKENI.

The sample holds many counts of this clonotype. DNA for the CDR3: TGTGCCAGCAGCTTAACCGGGACTAGCGTTCAAGAGACCCAGTACTTC. Protein sequence: CASSLTGTSVQETQYF. This chain connects TRBV7-3 to TRBJ2-5; 10 bases are shared with TRBD2. CDR1 is SGHTA, CDR2 FQGTGA, per germline. With V trimmed by 0 bases and J by 2 bases, 3 bases remained unmatched. This CDR3 contains 16 residues.

This clonotype appeared many times. J is TRBJ2-6 and V is TRBV27, with D possibly being TRBD1 (6 bases). The V end lost 4 bases, the J end lost 0 bases, and 13 bases lay between the germline ends. Looked up from germline, CDR1 is MNHEY and CDR2 is SMNVEV (reference sequence). CDR3 length equals 17 residues. This CDR3 reads CASSSHRVLSGANVLTF. CDR3 DNA: TGTGCCAGCAGTTCTCACAGGGTCCTCTCTGGGGCCAACGTCCTGACTTTC.